Given below is one T cell receptor beta chain in context. Its antigen is undetermined. V shed 6 bases, J shed 5 bases, and the junction held 9 bases outside the gene matches. Germline lookup yields CDR1 MRHNA and CDR2 SNTAGT. This CDR3 contains 15 residues. The repertoire was sequenced with immunoSEQ multiplex PCR; TCRdb's copy has only in-frame clones and lacks some. The data contain around 100,000 clones, roughly 78% of them singletons. These data originate in a study of fetal regulatory T cell absence and autoimmunity. Points from the study as a whole: TRB gene family usage was broadly similar in cord blood and pancreas.

The chain joins TRBV6-4 to TRBJ2-1; 8 bases map to TRBD2. Sequencing was done on a sample of pancreas tissue. The TCR comes from a male donor with IPEX syndrome. CDR3 sequence (DNA): TGTGCCAGCAGCCCCAGGCGGGGGGCTAACAATGAGCAGTTCTTC. Translating gives CASSPRRGANNEQFF.